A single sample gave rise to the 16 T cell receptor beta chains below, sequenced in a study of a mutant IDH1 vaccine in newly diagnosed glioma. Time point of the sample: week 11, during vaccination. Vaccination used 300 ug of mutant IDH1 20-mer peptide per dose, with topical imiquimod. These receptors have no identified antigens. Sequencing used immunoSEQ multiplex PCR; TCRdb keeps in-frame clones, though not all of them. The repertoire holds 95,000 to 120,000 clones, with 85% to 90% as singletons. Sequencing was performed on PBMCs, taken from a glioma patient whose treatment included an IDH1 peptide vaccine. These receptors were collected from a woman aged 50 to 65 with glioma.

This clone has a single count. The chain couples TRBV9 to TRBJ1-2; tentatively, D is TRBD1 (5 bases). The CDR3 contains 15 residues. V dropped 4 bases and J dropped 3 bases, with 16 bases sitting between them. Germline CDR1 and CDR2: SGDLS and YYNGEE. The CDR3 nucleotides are TGTGCCAGCAGCCCCCGCGGAGACAGCTACTATGGCTACACCTTC. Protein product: CASSPRGDSYYGYTF.

In nucleotides, the CDR3 is TGTGCCAGCAGCTTAGAGGCGGGAGGGCCCGATACGCAGTATTTT. It is translated as CASSLEAGGPDTQYF. The chain has TRBV7-6 and TRBJ2-3; 9 bases fit TRBD2. Looked up from germline, CDR1 is SGHVS and CDR2 is FNYEAQ. The V and J ends lost 1 base and 6 bases, in that order; junction bases with no gene match: 5. The CDR3 contains 15 residues.

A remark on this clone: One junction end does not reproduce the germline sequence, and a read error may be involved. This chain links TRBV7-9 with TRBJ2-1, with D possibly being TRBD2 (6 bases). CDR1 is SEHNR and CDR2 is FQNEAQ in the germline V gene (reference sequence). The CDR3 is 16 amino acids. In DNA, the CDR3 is TGTGCCAGCAGCTTCCGTATCCTAGCGTCCTACAATGGGCAGTTCTTC. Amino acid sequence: CASSFRILASYNGQFF.

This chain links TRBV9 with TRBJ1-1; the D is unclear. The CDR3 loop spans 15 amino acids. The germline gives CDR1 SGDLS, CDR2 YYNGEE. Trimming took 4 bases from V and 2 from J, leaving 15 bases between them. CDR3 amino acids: CASSPRWALNTEAFF. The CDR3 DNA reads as TGTGCCAGCAGCCCACGGTGGGCGTTAAACACTGAAGCTTTCTTT.

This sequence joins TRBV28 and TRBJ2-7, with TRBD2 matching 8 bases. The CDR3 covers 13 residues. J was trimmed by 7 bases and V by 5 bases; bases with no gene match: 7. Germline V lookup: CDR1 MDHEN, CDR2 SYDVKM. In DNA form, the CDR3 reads TGTGCCAGCAGTCGCGGGAGGCCGGGGGAGCAGTACTTC. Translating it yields CASSRGRPGEQYF.

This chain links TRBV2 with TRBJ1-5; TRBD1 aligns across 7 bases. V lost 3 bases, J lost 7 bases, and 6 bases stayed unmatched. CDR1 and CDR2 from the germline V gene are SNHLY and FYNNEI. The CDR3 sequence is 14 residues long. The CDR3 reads CASSDEGAGQPQHF. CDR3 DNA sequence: TGTGCCAGCAGTGATGAGGGGGCAGGGCAGCCCCAGCATTTT. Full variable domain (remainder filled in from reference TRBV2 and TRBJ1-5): EPEVTQTPSHQVTQMGQEVILRCVPISNHLYFYWYRQILGQKVEFLVSFYNNEISEKSEIFDDQFSVERPDGSNFTLKIRSTKLEDSAMYFCASSDEGAGQPQHFGDGTRLSIL.

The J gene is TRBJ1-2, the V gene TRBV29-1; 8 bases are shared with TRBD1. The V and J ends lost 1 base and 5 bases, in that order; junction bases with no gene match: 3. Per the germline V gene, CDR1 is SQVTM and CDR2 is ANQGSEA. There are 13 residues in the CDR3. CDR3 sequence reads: CSVEGDRLYGYTF. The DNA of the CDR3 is TGCAGCGTTGAAGGGGACAGGTTGTATGGCTACACCTTC.

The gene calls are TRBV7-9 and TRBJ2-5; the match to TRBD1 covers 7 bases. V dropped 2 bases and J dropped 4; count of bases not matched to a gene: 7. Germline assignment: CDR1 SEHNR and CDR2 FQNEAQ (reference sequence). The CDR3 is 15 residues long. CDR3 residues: CASSLRRAGGETQYF. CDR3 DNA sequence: TGTGCCAGCAGCTTAAGGCGGGCAGGGGGAGAGACCCAGTACTTC.

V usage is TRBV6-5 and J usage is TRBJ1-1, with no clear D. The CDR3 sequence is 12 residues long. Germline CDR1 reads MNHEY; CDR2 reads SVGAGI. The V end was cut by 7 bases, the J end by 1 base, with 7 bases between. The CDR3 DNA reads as TGTGCCAGCAAGGAACGGAACACTGAAGCTTTCTTT. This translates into CASKERNTEAFF.

The CDR3 spells CASSFSGSQSPLHF. The DNA of the CDR3 is TGTGCCAGCAGTTTTTCAGGGTCTCAATCACCCCTCCACTTT. The rearrangement uses TRBV6-6 and TRBJ1-6; D may be TRBD1 (5 bases). Trimming took off 4 bases at V and 10 bases at J, with 14 bases between the two ends. The CDR3 totals 14 residues. Germline CDR1 MNHNY, CDR2 SVGAGI (reference sequence).

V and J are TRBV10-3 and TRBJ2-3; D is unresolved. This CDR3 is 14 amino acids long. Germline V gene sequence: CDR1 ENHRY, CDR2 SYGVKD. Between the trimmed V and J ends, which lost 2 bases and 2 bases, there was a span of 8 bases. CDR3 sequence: CAISERADTDTQYF. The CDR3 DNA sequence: TGTGCCATCAGTGAGAGAGCCGACACAGATACGCAGTATTTT.

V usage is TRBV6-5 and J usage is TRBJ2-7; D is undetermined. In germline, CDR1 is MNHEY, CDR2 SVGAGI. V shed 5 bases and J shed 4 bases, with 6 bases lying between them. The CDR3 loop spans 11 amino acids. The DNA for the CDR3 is TGTGCCAGCAGTGGCCCGTACGAGCAGTACTTC. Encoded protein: CASSGPYEQYF.

Written as DNA, the CDR3 is TGTGCCAGCAGCACCCCGAACAGGAACTACTCTGGAAACACCATATATTTT. Translated, it gives CASSTPNRNYSGNTIYF. This chain uses TRBV21-1 with TRBJ1-3; the tabulated D call, TRBD1, remains unverified against the DNA. TRBV21-1 is annotated as a pseudogene. CDR3 length: 17 amino acids.

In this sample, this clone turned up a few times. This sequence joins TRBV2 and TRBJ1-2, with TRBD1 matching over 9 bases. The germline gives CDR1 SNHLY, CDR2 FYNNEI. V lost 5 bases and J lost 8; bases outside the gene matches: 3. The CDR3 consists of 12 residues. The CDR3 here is CASSRTGVGYTF. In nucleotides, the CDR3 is TGTGCCAGCAGTCGGACAGGGGTAGGCTACACCTTC.

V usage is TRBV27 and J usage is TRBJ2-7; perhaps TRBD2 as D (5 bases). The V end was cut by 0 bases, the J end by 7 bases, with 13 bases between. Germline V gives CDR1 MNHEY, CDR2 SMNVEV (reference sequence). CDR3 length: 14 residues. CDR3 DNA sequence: TGTGCCAGCAGTTTATCAGGTCGGTCGGGAGAGCAGTACTTC. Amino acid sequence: CASSLSGRSGEQYF.

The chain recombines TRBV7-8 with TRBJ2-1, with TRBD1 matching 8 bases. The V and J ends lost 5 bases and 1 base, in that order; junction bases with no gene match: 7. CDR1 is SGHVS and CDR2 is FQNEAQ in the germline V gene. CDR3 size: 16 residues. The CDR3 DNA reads TGTGCCAGCAGCAAAGGGACAGGTCGTTCCTACAATGAGCAGTTCTTC. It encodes CASSKGTGRSYNEQFF.